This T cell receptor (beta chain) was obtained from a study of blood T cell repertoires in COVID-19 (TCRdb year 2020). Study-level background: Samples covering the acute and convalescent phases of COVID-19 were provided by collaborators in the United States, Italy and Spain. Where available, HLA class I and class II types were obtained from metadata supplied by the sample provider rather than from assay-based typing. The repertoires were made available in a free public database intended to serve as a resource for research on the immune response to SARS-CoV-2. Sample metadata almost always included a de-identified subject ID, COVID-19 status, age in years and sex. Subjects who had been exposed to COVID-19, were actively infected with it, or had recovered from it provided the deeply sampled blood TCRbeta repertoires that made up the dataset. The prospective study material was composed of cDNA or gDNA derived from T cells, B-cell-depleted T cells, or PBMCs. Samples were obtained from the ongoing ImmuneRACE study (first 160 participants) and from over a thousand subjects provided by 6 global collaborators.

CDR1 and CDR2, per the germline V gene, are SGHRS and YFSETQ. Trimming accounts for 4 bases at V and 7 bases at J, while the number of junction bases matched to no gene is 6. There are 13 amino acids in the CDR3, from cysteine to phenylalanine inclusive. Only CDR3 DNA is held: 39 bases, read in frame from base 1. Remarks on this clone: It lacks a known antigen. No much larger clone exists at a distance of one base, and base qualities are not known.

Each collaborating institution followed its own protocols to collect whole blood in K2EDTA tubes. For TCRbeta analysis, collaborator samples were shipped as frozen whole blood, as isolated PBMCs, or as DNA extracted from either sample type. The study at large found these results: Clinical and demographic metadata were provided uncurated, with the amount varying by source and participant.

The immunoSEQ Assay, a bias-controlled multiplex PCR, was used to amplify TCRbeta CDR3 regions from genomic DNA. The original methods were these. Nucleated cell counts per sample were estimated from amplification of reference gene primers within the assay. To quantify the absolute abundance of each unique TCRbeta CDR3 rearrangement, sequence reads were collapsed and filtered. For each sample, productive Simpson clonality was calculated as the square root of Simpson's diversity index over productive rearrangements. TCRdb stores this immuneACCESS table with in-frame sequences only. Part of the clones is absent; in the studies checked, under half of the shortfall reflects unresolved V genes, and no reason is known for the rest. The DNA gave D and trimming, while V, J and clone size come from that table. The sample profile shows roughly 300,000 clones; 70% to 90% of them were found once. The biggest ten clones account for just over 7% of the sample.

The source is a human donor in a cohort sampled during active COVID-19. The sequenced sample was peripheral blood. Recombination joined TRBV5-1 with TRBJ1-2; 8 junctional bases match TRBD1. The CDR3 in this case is CASSPDRGTGYTF. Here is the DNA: TGCGCCAGCAGCCCCGACAGGGGAACTGGCTACACCTTC.